This T cell receptor (beta chain) was obtained from a study of CD8+CD57+ T cells in acquired aplastic anemia. Overall study context: Mean DNA quantity obtained from sorted CD4+ and CD8+ cells was 2.5 to 4 ug.

It was patients with CD8+CD57+ cell expansion by flow cytometry who were chosen for sequencing. Genomic DNA acted as the template from which TCR beta VDJ combination and CDR3 sequence profiling were carried out. Using its own MiXCR run on the reads, TCRdb lists one record per CDR3 protein. This sample yields 150,000 to 200,000 distinct CDR3 sequences, of which around half are seen a single time; around a tenth belongs to the top ten. The CDR3 is 13 amino acids. CDR1 and CDR2 (germline): KGHDR, SFDVKD. The V and J ends lost 3 bases and 2 bases respectively, with 6 bases between them. The rearrangement links TRBV24-1 to TRBJ2-5; tentative D call: TRBD1 (5 bases). Sequenced input: sorted CD4+, CD8+, or CD8+CD57+ T cells (not recorded which) from PBMCs. This sequence originates from a human donor with aplastic anemia. The CDR3, as DNA: TGTGCCACCAGTGATAGGGGTCAAGAGACCCAGTACTTC. This gives the protein CATSDRGQETQYF.